These T cell receptor beta chains were read from a single sample in a study of regulatory T cells in long-lasting Graves disease. TCRdb re-analysed the multiplex PCR reads in MiXCR, keeping a single row per CDR3 protein. The table has just over 600,000 distinct CDR3 sequences, 16% seen once. Another study also made use of these data, one on T cells in Graves' hyperthyroidism and ophthalmopathy.

The sample here was peripheral blood mononuclear cells (PBMCs), taken at new diagnosis, from a patient treated with antithyroid drugs. The source is a woman in her twenties or thirties with Graves disease. Each CDR3 is given with its conserved first and last residue. Fields, in order: clone size, D gene, CDR3 length, J gene, V gene, CDR3 DNA, CDR3 protein. A D gene is named only where the DNA matches it firmly. The size field is filled for only some rows; it gives once, few, many or a size class.

. TRBD2 15 TRBJ2-1 TRBV20-1 TGCAGTGCCAGCGGGGGGGCTAGCGGATACAATGAGCAGTTCTTC CSASGGASGYNEQFF
. . 13 TRBJ2-5 TRBV9 TGTGCCAGCAGCGTAGGCAACCAAGAGACCCAGTACTTC CASSVGNQETQYF
. . 15 TRBJ1-6 TRBV4-1 TGTGCCAGCAGCCAAGAGTTGGTAGGGTCGACGCCCCTCCACTTT CASSQELVGSTPLHF
. . 13 TRBJ2-2 TRBV2 TGTGCCAGCAGTAGGGTCGGCACCGGGGAGCTGTTTTTT CASSRVGTGELFF
few . 14 TRBJ1-1 TRBV6-1 TGTGCCAGCAGTAAAACCGCGGCGGGAAATGAAGCTTTCTTT CASSKTAAGNEAFF
many . 13 TRBJ1-4 TRBV27 TGTGCCAGCACTACAGGGTCGTGGGAAAAACTGTTTTTT CASTTGSWEKLFF
few . 15 TRBJ1-3 TRBV4-1 TGCGCCAGCAGCCAAGGCCGGAACTCTGGAAACACCATATATTTT CASSQGRNSGNTIYF
few TRBD2 14 TRBJ2-3 TRBV24-1 TGTGCCACCAGTGGGGAGGGAGGGCGAGATACGCAGTATTTT CATSGEGGRDTQYF
many . 13 TRBJ2-4 TRBV7-8 TGTGCCAGCAGCTTAGACAGGAGAAACATTCAGTACTTC CASSLDRRNIQYF
. . 15 TRBJ2-2 TRBV25-1 TGTGCCAGCAAGAAAGCAGGAACGGAGACCGGGGAGCTGTTTTTT CASKKAGTETGELFF
. TRBD1 14 TRBJ2-5 TRBV4-1 TGCGCCAGCAGCCATGGGACAGCTAAAGAGACCCAGTACTTC CASSHGTAKETQYF
. . 17 TRBJ2-3 TRBV20-1 TGCAGTGCTAGAGGTGGGGGGGGGCCCACGTCCATCGATACGCAGTATTTT CSARGGGGPTSIDTQYF
many TRBD2 15 TRBJ2-2 TRBV7-3 TGTGCCAGCAGCTTATCTAGCGGATACCCACGAGAGCTGTTTTTT CASSLSSGYPRELFF
. TRBD2 17 TRBJ2-1 TRBV5-8 TGTGCCAGCAGCTCGGGACAGTTAGCGGGAGGGCCCTATGAGCAGTTCTTC CASSSGQLAGGPYEQFF
. . 13 TRBJ2-3 TRBV19 TGTGCCAGTACGTGGCCTAGCACAGATACGCAGTGTTTT CASTWPSTDTQCF
many . 14 TRBJ2-5 TRBV11-1 TGTGCCAGCAGCTCAGGGGCCGTCCAAGAGACCCAGTACTTC CASSSGAVQETQYF
many TRBD2 15 TRBJ2-1 TRBV2 TGTGCCAGCAGTGAAGGACTAGCGGGAGCTTCTGAGCAGTTCTTC CASSEGLAGASEQFF
few . 14 TRBJ1-1 TRBV10-3 TGTGCCATCCGGGAAATAGAGACGAACACTGAAGCTTTCTTT CAIREIETNTEAFF
few . 13 TRBJ1-3 TRBV15 TGTGCCACCAGCGTTGCTCCCGGAAACACCATATATTTT CATSVAPGNTIYF
. . 19 TRBJ2-1 TRBV19 TGTGCCAGTAGGGACCTGGGGGTGACGGACCCGATTTCCTACAATGAGCAGTTCTTC CASRDLGVTDPISYNEQFF
. TRBD2 14 TRBJ2-3 TRBV20-1 TGCAGTGCTAGGAAAGTAGCGGGAGCGGATACGCAGTATTTT CSARKVAGADTQYF
. TRBD2 17 TRBJ2-1 TRBV10-3 TGTGCCATCAGTGGGACTAGCGGGAGACTGGTCTACAATGAGCAGTTCTTC CAISGTSGRLVYNEQFF
. TRBD2 15 TRBJ2-7 TRBV6-2/TRBV6-3 TGTGCCAGCAGTCAAAGCGGGAGGGCGATGAACGAGCAGTACTTC CASSQSGRAMNEQYF
. TRBD1 17 TRBJ2-3 TRBV7-9 TGTGCCAGCAGCTTGGGTCGGACAGGGGTTGGCACAGATACGCAGTATTTT CASSLGRTGVGTDTQYF
. . 13 TRBJ2-7 TRBV20-1 TGCAGTGCTAGCAACAGTACCCCCTACGAGCAGTACTTC CSASNSTPYEQYF
many . 14 TRBJ1-6 TRBV20-1 TGCAGTGCTAGCTTTTCAGGGGTGAATTCACCCCTCCACTTT CSASFSGVNSPLHF
. . 13 TRBJ2-3 TRBV5-1 TGCGCCAGCAGCTTTCAGGGGTTTGATACGCAGTATTTT CASSFQGFDTQYF
many . 13 TRBJ1-1 TRBV27 TGTGCCAGCAGTTTTGGTGAATACACTGAAGCTTTCTTT CASSFGEYTEAFF
. . 15 TRBJ2-2 TRBV4-1 TGCGCCAGCAGCCCTCATCCGACTTCTACCGGGGAGCTGTTTTTT CASSPHPTSTGELFF
. TRBD1 13 TRBJ1-6 TRBV30 TGTGCCTGGAGTGCAACAGGGGAATCACCCCTCCACTTT CAWSATGESPLHF
few TRBD1 12 TRBJ2-7 TRBV20-1 TGCAGTGCCCAAACAGGGGGCAACGAGCAGTACTTC CSAQTGGNEQYF
few . 14 TRBJ1-4 TRBV2 TGTGCCAGCAAGATGGGACGGATTAATGAAAAACTGTTTTTT CASKMGRINEKLFF
many TRBD1 15 TRBJ1-1 TRBV27 TGTGCCAGCATCCCCACCACAGGGGGCCGGGTGGAAGCTTTCTTT CASIPTTGGRVEAFF
many . 12 TRBJ2-2 TRBV6-5 TGTGCCAGCAGTTACTCGGAGTCGGAGCTGTTTTTT CASSYSESELFF
. . 14 TRBJ2-4 TRBV20-1 TGCAGTGTGGCCAGCGCTCTAGCCAAAAACATTCAGTACTTC CSVASALAKNIQYF
many . 10 TRBJ2-1 TRBV29-1 TGCAGCGTTAAGGCGTGGGAGCAGTTCTTC CSVKAWEQFF
. . 15 TRBJ1-5 TRBV6-1 TGTGCCAGCTCCACGACATACTTTAGCAATCAGCCCCAGCATTTT CASSTTYFSNQPQHF
many . 13 TRBJ1-1 TRBV6-1 TGTGCCAGCATCTGGGGTTGGAACACTGAAGCTTTCTTT CASIWGWNTEAFF
many . 14 TRBJ2-3 TRBV7-9 TGTGCCAGCAGCTTCCACGGACGCACAGATACGCAGTATTTT CASSFHGRTDTQYF
many . 15 TRBJ1-1 TRBV6-1 TGTGCCAGCAGACAACACATAACACCGAACACTGAAGCTTTCTTT CASRQHITPNTEAFF
few . 11 TRBJ1-2 TRBV20-1 TGCAGTGCTGAGAACAGGGACGGCTACACCTTC CSAENRDGYTF
many . 15 TRBJ1-1 TRBV20-1 TGCAGTGCTAGGATCCGAGGACAGCTGAACACTGAAGCTTTCTTT CSARIRGQLNTEAFF
many . 16 TRBJ1-4 TRBV5-1 TGCGCCAGCAGCCGTATTGCAGGGACAACTAATGAAAAACTGTTTTTT CASSRIAGTTNEKLFF
many TRBD1 15 TRBJ1-5 TRBV27 TGTGCCAGCAGACAGAGGGACAGGCCAAATCAGCCCCAGCATTTT CASRQRDRPNQPQHF
many . 12 TRBJ2-1 TRBV7-3 TGTGCCAGCAGCAAGCGGTCGGATGAGCAGTTCTTC CASSKRSDEQFF
. TRBD2 18 TRBJ2-2 TRBV6-5 TGTGCCAGCAGTTACTCGAGGGTAGCGGGAGTTCTAACCGGGGAGCTGTTTTTT CASSYSRVAGVLTGELFF
many TRBD1 16 TRBJ1-1 TRBV24-1 TGTGCCACCAGTGTCGGAGACAGGGGAAGAAACACTGAAGCTTTCTTT CATSVGDRGRNTEAFF